This T cell receptor beta chain was observed in a study of T cells in localized non-small cell lung cancer. The study, taken as a whole, reports: Of the top 100 tumor clones, median around 62 were in adjacent lung, some 30 among its top 100. Peak T cell clonality was found in uninvolved adjacent lung, exceeding tumor. Sequencing involved a lone tumor region, leaving heterogeneity possible.

As regards this clone: Its target is unknown.

The protocol was immunoSEQ multiplex PCR, while the TCRdb copy is restricted to in-frame clones and leaves out a portion. This repertoire shows about 11,000 clones, 70% to 90% found once; its top ten account for 20% to 25%. Germline V lookup: CDR1 SGDLS, CDR2 YYNGEE. The CDR3 covers 15 residues. The V end was cut by 0 bases, the J end by 1 base, with 7 bases between. J is TRBJ2-2 and V is TRBV9; D is uncertain. The material sequenced was peripheral blood, taken before any cancer treatment. The receptor was isolated from a male donor older than 55 with stage I lung adenocarcinoma. CDR3 nucleotides: TGTGCCAGCAGCGTAGCACATCTGAACACCGGGGAGCTGTTTTTT. It is translated as CASSVAHLNTGELFF.